This TCR beta chain originates from a study of OX40 agonist ivuxolimab in advanced cancers. The data were produced by immunoSEQ multiplex PCR, yet TCRdb's version contains in-frame clones alone and is incomplete. The table records about 97,000 clones, 70% to 90% of them present only once. This CDR3 is built from 15 residues. V was clipped by 1 base and J by 3 bases; unmatched bases: 4. The germline V gene has CDR1 LNHDA and CDR2 SQIVND (reference sequence). The receptor was derived from an adult with an advanced solid tumor such as melanoma, head and neck, liver or kidney cancer. This specimen was CD4+ or CD8+ T cells sorted from blood, taken in a trial of the OX40 agonist ivuxolimab. The chain links TRBV19 to TRBJ1-2, with 8 bases identical to TRBD1. CDR3 in amino acids: CASSIGPGGHYGYTF. The DNA for the CDR3 is TGTGCCAGTAGTATAGGTCCAGGGGGCCACTATGGCTACACCTTC. Drawing the rest from reference TRBV19 and TRBJ1-2, the complete variable domain is DGGITQSPKYLFRKEGQNVTLSCEQNLNHDAMYWYRQDPGQGLRLIYYSQIVNDFQKGDIAEGYSVSREKKESFPLTVTSAQKNPTAFYLCASSIGPGGHYGYTFGSGTRLTVV.